The T cell receptor (beta chain) under discussion was sequenced for a study of radiotherapy plus CTLA-4 blockade in lung cancer. Study-level information: Objective responses emerged in 15% to 20% of patients, and about 30% attained disease control.

V shed 1 base and J 7 bases; nucleotides not matched to a gene: 1. Germline V gene data show CDR1 as ENHRY and CDR2 as SYGVKD. The CDR3 loop spans 15 amino acids. On this clone: What it recognizes is unknown.

Clones were read by immunoSEQ multiplex PCR, and TCRdb kept only the in-frame ones, dropping some. The table shows roughly 69,000 clones, with around 77% occurring only once. Study-wide findings and caveats: Expansion in blood of tumor-derived TCR clones was seen after radiotherapy plus ipilimumab.

The source was peripheral blood, collected from a patient treated with radiotherapy plus ipilimumab. This receptor was identified in a human donor with non-small cell lung cancer whose response to radiotherapy plus ipilimumab could not be evaluated. Some clones in this sample may be carry-over from other donors' samples. The genes are TRBV10-3 and TRBJ1-6; 10 bases match TRBD1. CDR3 DNA: TGTGCCATCAGTGAGTTGGGACAGGGGAATTCACCCCTCCACTTT. This codes for CAISELGQGNSPLHF.